These 22 T cell receptor beta chains were sequenced from one sample in a study of response to subunit inactivated influenza vaccine. Via MiXCR, TCRdb re-called the RT-PCR reads, giving one row per CDR3 protein. This sample has about 780,000 distinct CDR3 sequences, with less than 20% found just once. The sample consisted of PBMCs from blood, taken more than 4 days after vaccination. The receptors come from a man in his forties or fifties who received an inactivated influenza vaccine.

This clonotype has more than one count but fewer than ten. The chain couples TRBV6-2 or TRBV6-3 to TRBJ2-2; 7 positions agree with TRBD2. The trim removed 4 bases at V and 6 bases at J, leaving 5 bases unmatched. The CDR3 has 14 amino acids. Germline assignment: CDR1 MNHEY and CDR2 SVGEGT. The DNA of the CDR3 is TGTGCCAGCAGTTTCAGACTAGCTTCCGGGGAGCTGTTTTTT. Its translation: CASSFRLASGELFF.

J is TRBJ2-7 and V is TRBV27, with 10 bases fitting TRBD1. V dropped 2 bases and J dropped 2; count of bases not matched to a gene: 6. Per germline, CDR1 MNHEY and CDR2 SMNVEV (reference sequence). The CDR3 runs 16 residues. CDR3 nucleotide sequence: TGTGCCAGCAGTTTAGTCGGGACAGGGGCTGCCTACGAGCAGTACTTC. Translated, it gives CASSLVGTGAAYEQYF.

This clonotype has more than one count but fewer than ten. The rearrangement joins TRBV24-1 to TRBJ2-3; 9 bases are shared with TRBD2. Germline CDR1 is KGHDR and CDR2 is SFDVKD. The ends lost 9 bases at V and 4 bases at J; junction bases unmatched: 13. CDR3 length equals 16 residues. In DNA form, the CDR3 reads TGTGCCACCCAGTCCAGCGGGAGGCATGAAGCAGATACGCAGTATTTT. Translating gives CATQSSGRHEADTQYF.

This clonotype has more than one count but fewer than ten. The gene calls are TRBV29-1 and TRBJ1-5; 8 nucleotides match TRBD1. The CDR3 has 14 residues. The germline V gene has CDR1 SQVTM and CDR2 ANQGSEA. J was trimmed by 5 bases and V by 6 bases; bases with no gene match: 9. The CDR3 here is CSVVTGQVHQPQHF. The CDR3 nucleotides are TGCAGCGTCGTCACGGGACAGGTACATCAGCCCCAGCATTTT.

This clonotype was counted at least ten times. The chain uses TRBV12-3 or TRBV12-4 and TRBJ2-7, with 11 bases identical to TRBD2. This CDR3 comprises 15 residues. J was trimmed by 4 bases and V by 3 bases; bases with no gene match: 5. CDR3 nucleotides: TGTGCCAGCAGTTTCGCACTAGCGGGAGTTTACGAGCAGTACTTC. Its protein product is CASSFALAGVYEQYF.

This clonotype was seen a few times. This chain connects TRBV20-1 to TRBJ2-7; D possibly uses TRBD1 or TRBD2 (5 bases each). There are 15 residues in the CDR3. With 0 bases removed from V and 5 bases from J, the gap between germline ends came to 17 bases. Germline CDR1 is DFQATT and CDR2 is SNEGSKA (reference sequence). CDR3 DNA: TGCAGTGCTAGAGATCGTTTGGGGGTCGGGGACGAGCAGTACTTC. It yields the protein CSARDRLGVGDEQYF.

A few counts support this clonotype. The gene calls are TRBV6-2 or TRBV6-3 and TRBJ2-1; TRBD2 matches 7 bases. CDR3 size: 10 residues. Losses at the gene ends were 9 bases for V and 10 bases for J; bases not matched to a gene: 3. In germline, CDR1 is MNHEY, CDR2 SVGEGT. The CDR3 spells CASWGGEQFF. Here the CDR3 DNA reads TGTGCCAGTTGGGGGGGGGAGCAGTTCTTC.

This chain uses TRBV9 with TRBJ2-2; D unclear. Germline values: CDR1 SGDLS, CDR2 YYNGEE. This CDR3 has 13 residues. V dropped 0 bases and J dropped 6 bases, with 6 bases sitting between them. CDR3 sequence (DNA): TGTGCCAGCAGCGTAGGTTTCGCCGGGGAGCTGTTTTTT. It encodes CASSVGFAGELFF.

V and J are TRBV6-1 and TRBJ2-3; 7 bases are a match to TRBD2. Germline CDR1 MNHNS, CDR2 SASEGT. The CDR3 runs 16 residues. V gave up 6 bases and J gave up 2 bases; unmatched junction bases: 11. CDR3 nucleotide sequence: TGTGCCAGCAGGGGGGGGGATGCAGCACACACAGATACGCAGTATTTT. Its translation: CASRGGDAAHTDTQYF.

This clonotype has a handful of counts. The V and J genes are TRBV28 and TRBJ2-7, with D possibly matching TRBD2 (5 bases). The CDR3 contains 12 residues. Trimming stripped 5 bases from V and 5 bases from J, with 10 bases between. Germline V gene sequence: CDR1 MDHEN, CDR2 SYDVKM. The DNA for the CDR3 is TGTGCCAGCAGTAGGAGGTTCGACGAGCAGTACTTC. Translated, it gives CASSRRFDEQYF.

The rearrangement links TRBV28 to TRBJ2-7; the D is unclear. Germline V gives CDR1 MDHEN, CDR2 SYDVKM. The CDR3 length is 11 residues. Trimming cost V 5 bases and J 4 bases, with 6 bases left between them. The DNA for the CDR3 is TGTGCCAGCAGTATTGAGTACGAGCAGTACTTC. Protein sequence: CASSIEYEQYF.

This clonotype was found many times. The CDR3 protein is CASSLQGQSNQPQHF. The CDR3, as DNA: TGTGCCAGCAGTTTACAAGGACAGTCCAATCAGCCCCAGCATTTT. The rearrangement links TRBV27 to TRBJ1-5, with D possibly being TRBD1 (6 bases). The V end lost 2 bases, the J end lost 3 bases, and 11 bases lay between the germline ends. This CDR3 contains 15 residues. Germline-derived CDR1 and CDR2 are MNHEY and SMNVEV (reference sequence).

The chain has TRBV5-1 and TRBJ2-1, with 15 bases fitting TRBD2. Germline lookup yields CDR1 SGHRS and CDR2 YFSETQ. The V and J ends lost 4 bases and 6 bases, in that order; junction bases with no gene match: 8. This CDR3 has 17 amino acids. CDR3 bases: TGCGCCAGCAGCAAGGGACTAGCGGGAGGAGTAGGCAATGAGCAGTTCTTC. Translated: CASSKGLAGGVGNEQFF. The complete variable domain, with remaining parts taken from reference TRBV5-1 and TRBJ2-1, reads KAGVTQTPRYLIKTRGQQVTLSCSPISGHRSVSWYQQTPGQGLQFLFEYFSETQRNKGNFPGRFSGRQFSNSRSEMNVSTLELGDSALYLCASSKGLAGGVGNEQFFGPGTRLTVL.

The chain couples TRBV9 to TRBJ2-1; D remains unclear. Per germline, CDR1 SGDLS and CDR2 YYNGEE. Trimming cost V 1 base and J 4 bases, with 6 bases left between them. The CDR3 spans 13 residues. The CDR3 here is CASSVQVYNEQFF. CDR3 coding DNA: TGTGCCAGCAGCGTACAGGTTTACAATGAGCAGTTCTTC.

The rearrangement uses TRBV6-1 and TRBJ2-1; 7 nucleotides line up with TRBD1. CDR1 is MNHNS and CDR2 is SASEGT in the germline V gene. The junction had 8 bases not matched to a gene; V was cut back by 7 bases and J by 2 bases. The CDR3 runs 15 residues. The CDR3 region is CASILDRLTYNEQFF. CDR3 sequence (DNA): TGTGCCAGCATCCTGGACAGGCTTACCTACAATGAGCAGTTCTTC.

The table lists this clonotype with a few counts. The chain has TRBV5-5 and TRBJ1-1, with no clear D. Germline lookup yields CDR1 SGHKS and CDR2 YYEKEE (reference sequence). Trimming left V 2 bases short and J 4 bases short, with 12 bases between. The CDR3 consists of 14 residues. CDR3 DNA: TGTGCCAGCAGCTTTTCCCCCAGTTCCACTGAAGCTTTCTTT. This encodes CASSFSPSSTEAFF. Full variable domain (rest looked up from reference TRBV5-5 and TRBJ1-1): DAGVTQSPTHLIKTRGQQVTLRCSPISGHKSVSWYQQVLGQGPQFIFQYYEKEERGRGNFPDRFSARQFPNYSSELNVNALLLGDSALYLCASSFSPSSTEAFFGQGTRLTVV.

This clonotype was observed a handful of times. J is TRBJ2-7 and V is TRBV10-3; 10 bases are a match to TRBD2. The germline CDR1 and CDR2 sequences are ENHRY and SYGVKD. With 0 bases clipped from V and 5 bases from J, the junction kept 16 bases outside the gene matches. This CDR3 comprises 19 residues. In nucleotides, the CDR3 is TGTGCCATCAGTGAGTCGAATCCCGAGGCTAGCGGGAGTAGGAACGAGCAGTACTTC. It is translated as CAISESNPEASGSRNEQYF.

This clonotype was counted between two and nine times. The chain uses TRBV3-1 and TRBJ2-7, with D hard to call. Germline CDR1 and CDR2: LGHDT and YNNKEL (reference sequence). The CDR3 spans 13 residues. V lost 7 bases, J lost 7 bases, and 17 bases lay in between. Here the CDR3 DNA reads TGTGCCAGCACCCTCGGCGGAGCTCGGGAGCAGTACTTC. The encoded protein is CASTLGGAREQYF.

The genes are TRBV5-1 and TRBJ2-3; D may match TRBD1 or TRBD2 (5 bases each). The germline V gene encodes CDR1 SGHRS and CDR2 YFSETQ. This CDR3 is built from 15 residues. Trimming shortened V by 0 bases and J by 4 bases, and 12 bases separated the two germline ends. Written as DNA, the CDR3 is TGCGCCAGCAGCTTGGAGGGGTTGGAGGCAGATACGCAGTATTTT. It is translated as CASSLEGLEADTQYF.

For this clonotype: This clone may be a read error of a much larger clone one base away. This chain links TRBV15 with TRBJ2-7; D may be TRBD2 (7 bases). V was pared by 2 bases and J by 3 bases, with 8 bases between. The CDR3 loop spans 13 amino acids. Germline assignment: CDR1 LNHNV and CDR2 YYDKDF (reference sequence). The chain's CDR3 is CATSRRGGYEQYF. In DNA form, the CDR3 reads TGTGCCACCAGCAGAAGGGGGGGCTACGAGCAGTACTTC.

V usage is TRBV6-5 and J usage is TRBJ1-1; tentatively, D is TRBD1 (6 bases). There are 12 residues in the CDR3. V gave up 5 bases and J gave up 10 bases, with 14 bases separating them. Germline CDR1 reads MNHEY; CDR2 reads SVGAGI. CDR3 amino acids: CASSLTGSAAFF. CDR3 nucleotide sequence: TGTGCCAGCAGTCTTACAGGGTCCGCAGCTTTCTTT.

The chain carries TRBV4-3 and TRBJ2-2; unclear D gene. Deletions cut 6 bases from V and 1 base from J, with 9 bases between. The V gene's germline CDR1 is LGHNA and CDR2 YSLEER. The CDR3 contains 14 residues. DNA for the CDR3: TGCGCCAGCAGGAAAGTTTGGAACACCGGGGAGCTGTTTTTT. Translation: CASRKVWNTGELFF.